This entry describes one T cell receptor (beta chain). This CDR3 is 18 amino acids long. The V end was cut by 5 bases, the J end by 3 bases, with 25 bases between. In germline, CDR1 is MNHNS, CDR2 SASEGT. Authors of the study amplified TCR beta CDR3 regions from RNA transcripts. During a first-round RT-PCR of the TCR CDR3, the HTBI primer set was used. A single record per CDR3 protein comes from TCRdb applying MiXCR to the multiplex PCR reads. The sample holds some 500,000 distinct CDR3 sequences, about an eighth seen once. The hyperthyroidism was newly diagnosed and had lasted under 2 months; the patients were aged 18 to 65. It was roughly 10 ml of fresh peripheral blood that supplied the PBMCs. This sample was taken from a study of T cells in Graves' hyperthyroidism and ophthalmopathy. Study-level background: Peripheral blood collection took place at initial diagnosis, before any treatment.

The V gene is TRBV6-1, the J gene TRBJ1-1, with D possibly TRBD1 on 6 matching bases. Sequenced: blood. This TCR was sampled from a woman aged 18-30 years with Graves' hyperthyroidism. The CDR3 region has the DNA TGTGCCAGCAGTTCCGATTGGGGGGGCTTCCTAAACGACACTGAAGCTTTCTTT. It yields the protein CASSSDWGGFLNDTEAFF.